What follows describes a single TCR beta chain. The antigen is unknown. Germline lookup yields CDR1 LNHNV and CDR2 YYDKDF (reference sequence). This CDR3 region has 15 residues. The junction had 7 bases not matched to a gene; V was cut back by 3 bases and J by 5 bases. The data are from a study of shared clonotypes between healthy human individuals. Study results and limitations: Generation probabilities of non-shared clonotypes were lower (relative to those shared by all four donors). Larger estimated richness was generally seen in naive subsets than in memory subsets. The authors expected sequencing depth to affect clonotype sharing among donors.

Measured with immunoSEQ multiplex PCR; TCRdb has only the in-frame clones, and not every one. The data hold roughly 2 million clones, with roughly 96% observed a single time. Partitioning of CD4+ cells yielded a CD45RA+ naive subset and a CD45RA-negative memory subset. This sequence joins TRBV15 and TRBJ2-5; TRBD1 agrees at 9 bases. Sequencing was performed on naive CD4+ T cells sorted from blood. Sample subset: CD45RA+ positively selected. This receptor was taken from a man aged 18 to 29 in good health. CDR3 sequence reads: CATSSEQGAGETQYF. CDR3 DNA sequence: TGTGCCACCAGCAGTGAACAGGGGGCCGGGGAGACCCAGTACTTC. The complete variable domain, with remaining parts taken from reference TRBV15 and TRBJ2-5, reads DAMVIQNPRYQVTQFGKPVTLSCSQTLNHNVMYWYQQKSSQAPKLLFHYYDKDFNNEADTPDNFQSRRPNTSFCFLDIRSPGLGDTAMYLCATSSEQGAGETQYFGPGTRLLVL.